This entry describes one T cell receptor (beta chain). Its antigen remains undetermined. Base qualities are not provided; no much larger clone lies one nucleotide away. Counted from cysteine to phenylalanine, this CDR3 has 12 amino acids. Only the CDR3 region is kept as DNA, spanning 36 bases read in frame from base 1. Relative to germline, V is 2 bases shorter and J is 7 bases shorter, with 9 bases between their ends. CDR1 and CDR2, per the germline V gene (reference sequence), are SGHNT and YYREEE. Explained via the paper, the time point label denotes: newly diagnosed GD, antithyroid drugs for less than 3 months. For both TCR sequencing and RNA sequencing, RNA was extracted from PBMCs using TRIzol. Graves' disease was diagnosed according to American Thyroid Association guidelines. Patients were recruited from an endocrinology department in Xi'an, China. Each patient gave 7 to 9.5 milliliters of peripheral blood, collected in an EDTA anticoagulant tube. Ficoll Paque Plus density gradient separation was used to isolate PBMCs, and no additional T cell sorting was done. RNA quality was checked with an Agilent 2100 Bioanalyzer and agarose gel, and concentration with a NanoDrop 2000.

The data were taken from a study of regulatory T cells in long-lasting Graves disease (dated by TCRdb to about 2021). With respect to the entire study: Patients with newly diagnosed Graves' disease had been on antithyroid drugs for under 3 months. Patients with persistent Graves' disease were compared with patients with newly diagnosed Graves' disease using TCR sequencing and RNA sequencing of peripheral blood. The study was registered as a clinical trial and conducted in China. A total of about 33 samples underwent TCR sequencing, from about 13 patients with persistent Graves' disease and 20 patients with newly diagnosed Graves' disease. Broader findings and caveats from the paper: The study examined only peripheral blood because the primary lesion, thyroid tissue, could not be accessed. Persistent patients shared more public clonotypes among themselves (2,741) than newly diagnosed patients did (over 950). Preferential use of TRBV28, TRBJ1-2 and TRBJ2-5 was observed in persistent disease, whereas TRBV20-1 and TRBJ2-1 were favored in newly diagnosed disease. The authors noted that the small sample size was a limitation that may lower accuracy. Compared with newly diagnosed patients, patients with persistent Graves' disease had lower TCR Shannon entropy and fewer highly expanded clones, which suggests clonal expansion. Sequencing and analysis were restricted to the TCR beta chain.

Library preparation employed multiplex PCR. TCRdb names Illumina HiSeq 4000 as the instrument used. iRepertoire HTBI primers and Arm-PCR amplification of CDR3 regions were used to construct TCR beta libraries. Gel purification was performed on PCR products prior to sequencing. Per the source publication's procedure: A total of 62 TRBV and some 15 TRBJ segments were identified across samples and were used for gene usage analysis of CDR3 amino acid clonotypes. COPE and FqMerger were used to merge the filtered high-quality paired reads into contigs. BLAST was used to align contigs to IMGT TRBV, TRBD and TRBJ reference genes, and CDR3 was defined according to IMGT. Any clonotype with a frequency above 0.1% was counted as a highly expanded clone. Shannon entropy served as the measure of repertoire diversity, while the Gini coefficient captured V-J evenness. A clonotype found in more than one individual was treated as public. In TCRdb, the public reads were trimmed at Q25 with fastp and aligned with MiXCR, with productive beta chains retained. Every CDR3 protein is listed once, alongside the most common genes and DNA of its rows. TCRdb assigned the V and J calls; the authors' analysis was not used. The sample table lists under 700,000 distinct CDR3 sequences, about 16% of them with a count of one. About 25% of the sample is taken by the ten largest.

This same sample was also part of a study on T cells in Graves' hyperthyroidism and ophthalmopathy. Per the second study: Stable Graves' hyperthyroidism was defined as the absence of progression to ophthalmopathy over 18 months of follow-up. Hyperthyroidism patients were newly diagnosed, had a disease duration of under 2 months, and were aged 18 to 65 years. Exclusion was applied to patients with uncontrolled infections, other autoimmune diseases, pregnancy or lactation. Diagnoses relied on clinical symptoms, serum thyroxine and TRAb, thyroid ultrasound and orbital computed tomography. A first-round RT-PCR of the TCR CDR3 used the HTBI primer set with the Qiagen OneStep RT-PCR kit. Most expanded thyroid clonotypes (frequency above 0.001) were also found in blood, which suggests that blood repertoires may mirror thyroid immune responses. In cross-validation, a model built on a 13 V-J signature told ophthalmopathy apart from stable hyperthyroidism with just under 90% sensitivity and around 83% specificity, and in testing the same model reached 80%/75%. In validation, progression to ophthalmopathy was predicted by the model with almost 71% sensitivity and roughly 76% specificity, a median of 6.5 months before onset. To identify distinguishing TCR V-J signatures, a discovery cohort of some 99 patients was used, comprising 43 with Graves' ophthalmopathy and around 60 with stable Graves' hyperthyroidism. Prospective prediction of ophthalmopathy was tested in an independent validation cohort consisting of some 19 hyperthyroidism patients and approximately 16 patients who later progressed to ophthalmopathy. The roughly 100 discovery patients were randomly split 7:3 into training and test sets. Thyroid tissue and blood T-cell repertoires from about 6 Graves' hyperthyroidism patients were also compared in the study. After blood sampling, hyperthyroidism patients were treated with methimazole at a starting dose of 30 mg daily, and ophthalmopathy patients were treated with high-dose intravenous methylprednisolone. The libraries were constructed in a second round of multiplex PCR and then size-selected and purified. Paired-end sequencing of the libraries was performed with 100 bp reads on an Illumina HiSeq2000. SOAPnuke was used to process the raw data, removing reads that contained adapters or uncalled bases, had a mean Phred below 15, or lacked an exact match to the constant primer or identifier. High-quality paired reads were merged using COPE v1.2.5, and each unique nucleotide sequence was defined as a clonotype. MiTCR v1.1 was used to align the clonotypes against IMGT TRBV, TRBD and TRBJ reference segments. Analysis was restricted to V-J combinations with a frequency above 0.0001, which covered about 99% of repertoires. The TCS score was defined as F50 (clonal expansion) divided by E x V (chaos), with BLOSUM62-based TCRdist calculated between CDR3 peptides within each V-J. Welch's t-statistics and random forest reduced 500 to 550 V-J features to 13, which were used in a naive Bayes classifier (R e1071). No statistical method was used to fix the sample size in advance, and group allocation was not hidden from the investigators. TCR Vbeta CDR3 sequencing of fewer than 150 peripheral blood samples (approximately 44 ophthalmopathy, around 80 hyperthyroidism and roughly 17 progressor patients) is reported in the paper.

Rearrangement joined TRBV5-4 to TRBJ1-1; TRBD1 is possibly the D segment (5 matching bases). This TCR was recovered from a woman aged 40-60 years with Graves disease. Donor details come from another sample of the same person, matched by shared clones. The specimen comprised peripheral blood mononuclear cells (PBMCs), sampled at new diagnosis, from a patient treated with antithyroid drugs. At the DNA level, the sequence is TGTGCCAGCAGCTTTCACACAGGTGAAGCTTTCTTT. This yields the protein CASSFHTGEAFF.